This T cell receptor (beta chain) was captured by sequencing in a study of lymphopenia after photon versus proton radiotherapy. Between the trimmed V and J ends, which lost 0 bases and 6 bases, there was a span of 7 bases. From germline, CDR1 is SGHRS and CDR2 YFSETQ. CDR3 length equals 13 residues. General study findings and limits: Authors raise, but do not show, better survival with proton therapy. In patients who died, overall survival fell as post-nadir TCR diversity dropped more.

On this clone: Antigen: not known. This specimen includes other DNA sequences encoding the same CDR3.

Sequencing was performed with immunoSEQ multiplex PCR; in TCRdb, only in-frame clones are kept and a portion is missing. The table has around 160,000 clones, 88% seen once. The J gene is TRBJ1-5, the V gene TRBV5-1; the D gene is possibly TRBD1 (6 bases). This receptor was identified in a man between 45 and 60 years old with gastric cancer. The starting material was peripheral blood, obtained from a patient treated with photon-based radiotherapy. The CDR3 DNA follows: TGCGCCAGCAGCTTGGAGGGGGGTCAGCCCCAGCATTTT. Translating it yields CASSLEGGQPQHF.